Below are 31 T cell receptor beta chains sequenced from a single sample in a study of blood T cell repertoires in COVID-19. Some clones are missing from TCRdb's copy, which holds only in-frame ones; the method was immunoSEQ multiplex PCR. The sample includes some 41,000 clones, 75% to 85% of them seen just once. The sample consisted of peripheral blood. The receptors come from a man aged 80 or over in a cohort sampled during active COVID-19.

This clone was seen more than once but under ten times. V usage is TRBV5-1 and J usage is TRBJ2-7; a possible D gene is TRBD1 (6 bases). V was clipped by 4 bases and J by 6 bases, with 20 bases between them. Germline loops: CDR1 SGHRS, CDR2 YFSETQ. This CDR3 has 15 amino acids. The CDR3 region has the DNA TGCGCCAGCAGCCAGACAGAGGGACAAGGCGCCGAGCAGTACTTC. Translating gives CASSQTEGQGAEQYF.

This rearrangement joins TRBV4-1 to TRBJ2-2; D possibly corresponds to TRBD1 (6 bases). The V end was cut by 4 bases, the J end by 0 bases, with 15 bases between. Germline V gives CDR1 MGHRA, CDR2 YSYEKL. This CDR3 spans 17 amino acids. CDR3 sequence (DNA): TGCGCCAGCAGCCCTCCCCCCAGGGGCGCGAACACCGGGGAGCTGTTTTTT. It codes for CASSPPPRGANTGELFF.

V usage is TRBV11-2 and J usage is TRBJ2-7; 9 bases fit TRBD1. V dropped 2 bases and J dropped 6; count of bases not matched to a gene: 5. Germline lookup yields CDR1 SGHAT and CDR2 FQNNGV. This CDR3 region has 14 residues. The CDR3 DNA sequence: TGTGCCAGCAGCTTACGGGGACAGGGTTTCGAGCAGTACTTC. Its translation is CASSLRGQGFEQYF.

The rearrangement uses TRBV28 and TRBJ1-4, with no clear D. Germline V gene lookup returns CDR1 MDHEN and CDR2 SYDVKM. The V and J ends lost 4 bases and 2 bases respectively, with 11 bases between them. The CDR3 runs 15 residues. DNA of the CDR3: TGTGCCAGCAGTTCCCCACGCGGTACTAATGAAAAACTGTTTTTT. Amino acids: CASSSPRGTNEKLFF.

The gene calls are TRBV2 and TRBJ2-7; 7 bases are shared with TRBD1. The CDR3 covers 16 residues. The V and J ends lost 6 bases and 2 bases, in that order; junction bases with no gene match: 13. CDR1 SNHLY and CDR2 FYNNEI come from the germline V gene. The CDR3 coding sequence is TGTGCCAGCAGCCCGGACAGGACGCTCCTTACCTACGAGCAGTACTTC. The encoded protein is CASSPDRTLLTYEQYF. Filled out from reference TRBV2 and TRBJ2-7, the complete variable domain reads EPEVTQTPSHQVTQMGQEVILRCVPISNHLYFYWYRQILGQKVEFLVSFYNNEISEKSEIFDDQFSVERPDGSNFTLKIRSTKLEDSAMYFCASSPDRTLLTYEQYFGPGTRLTVT.

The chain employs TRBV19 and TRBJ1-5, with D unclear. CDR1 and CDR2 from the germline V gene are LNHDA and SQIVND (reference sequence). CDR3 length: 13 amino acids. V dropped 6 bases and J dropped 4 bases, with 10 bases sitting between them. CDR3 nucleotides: TGTGCCAGTAGCCCTCGCGAGAATCAGCCCCAGCATTTT. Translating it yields CASSPRENQPQHF.

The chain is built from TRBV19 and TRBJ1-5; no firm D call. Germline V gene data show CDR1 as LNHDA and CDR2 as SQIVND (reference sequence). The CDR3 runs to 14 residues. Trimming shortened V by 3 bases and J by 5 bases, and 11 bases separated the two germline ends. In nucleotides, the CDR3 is TGTGCCAGTAGTATTCTGGCCTCAGATCAGCCCCAGCATTTT. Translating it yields CASSILASDQPQHF.

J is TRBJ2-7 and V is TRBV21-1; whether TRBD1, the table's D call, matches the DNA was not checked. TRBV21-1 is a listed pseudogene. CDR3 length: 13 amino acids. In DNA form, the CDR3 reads TGTGCCAGCAGCAACCAGGATACCTACGAGCAGTACTTC. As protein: CASSNQDTYEQYF.

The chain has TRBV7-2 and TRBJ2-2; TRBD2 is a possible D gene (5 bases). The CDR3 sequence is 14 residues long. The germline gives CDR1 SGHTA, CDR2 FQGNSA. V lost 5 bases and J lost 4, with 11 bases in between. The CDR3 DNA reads TGTGCCAGCAGCGCCCGGACTGGCACCGGGGAGCTGTTTTTT. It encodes CASSARTGTGELFF.

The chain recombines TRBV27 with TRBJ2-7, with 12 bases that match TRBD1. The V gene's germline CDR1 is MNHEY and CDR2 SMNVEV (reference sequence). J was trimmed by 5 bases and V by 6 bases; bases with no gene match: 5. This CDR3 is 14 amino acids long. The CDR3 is CASSPGQGAHEQYF. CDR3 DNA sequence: TGTGCCAGCAGCCCGGGACAGGGGGCCCACGAGCAGTACTTC.

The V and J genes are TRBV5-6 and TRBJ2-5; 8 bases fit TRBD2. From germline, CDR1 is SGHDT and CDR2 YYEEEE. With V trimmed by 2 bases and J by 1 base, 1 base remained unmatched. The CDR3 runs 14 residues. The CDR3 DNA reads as TGTGCCAGCAGCTTTGGGACTAGCCAAGAGACCCAGTACTTC. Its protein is CASSFGTSQETQYF.

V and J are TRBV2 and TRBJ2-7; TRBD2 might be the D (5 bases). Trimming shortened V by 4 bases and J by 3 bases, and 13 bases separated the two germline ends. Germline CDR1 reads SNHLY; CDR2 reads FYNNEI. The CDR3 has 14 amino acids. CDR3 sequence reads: CASSGRPSSYEQYF. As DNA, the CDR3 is TGTGCCAGCAGTGGACGTCCTAGCAGCTACGAGCAGTACTTC.

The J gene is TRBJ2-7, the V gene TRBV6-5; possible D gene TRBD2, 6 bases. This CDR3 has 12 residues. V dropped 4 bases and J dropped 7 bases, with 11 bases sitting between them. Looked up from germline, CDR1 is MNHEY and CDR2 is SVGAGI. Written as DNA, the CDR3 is TGTGCCAGCAGTTGGGGGGTGGGTGAGCAGTACTTC. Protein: CASSWGVGEQYF.

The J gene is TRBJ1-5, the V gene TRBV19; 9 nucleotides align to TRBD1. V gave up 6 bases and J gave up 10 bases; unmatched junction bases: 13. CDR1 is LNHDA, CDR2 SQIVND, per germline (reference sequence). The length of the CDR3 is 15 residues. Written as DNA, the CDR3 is TGTGCCAGTAGCCGAGTCGGGACAGGGAATTTTCCCCAGCATTTT. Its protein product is CASSRVGTGNFPQHF.

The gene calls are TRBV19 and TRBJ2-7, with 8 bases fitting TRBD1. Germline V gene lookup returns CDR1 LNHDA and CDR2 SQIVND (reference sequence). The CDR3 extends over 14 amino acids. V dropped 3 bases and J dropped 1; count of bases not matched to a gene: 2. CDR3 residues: CASSMWDRSYEQYF. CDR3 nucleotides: TGTGCCAGTAGTATGTGGGACAGGTCCTACGAGCAGTACTTC.

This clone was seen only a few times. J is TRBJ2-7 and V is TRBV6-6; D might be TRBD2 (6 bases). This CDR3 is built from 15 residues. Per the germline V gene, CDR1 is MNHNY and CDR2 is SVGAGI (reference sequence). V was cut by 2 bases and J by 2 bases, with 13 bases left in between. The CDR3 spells CASSYGGKIPYEQYF. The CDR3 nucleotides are TGTGCCAGCAGTTACGGGGGGAAGATCCCCTACGAGCAGTACTTC.

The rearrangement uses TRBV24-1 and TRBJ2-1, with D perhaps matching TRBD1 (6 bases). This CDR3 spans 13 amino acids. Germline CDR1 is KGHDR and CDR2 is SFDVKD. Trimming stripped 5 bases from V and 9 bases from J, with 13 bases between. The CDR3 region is CATSVRGYGEQFF. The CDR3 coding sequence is TGTGCCACCAGTGTAAGGGGGTACGGTGAGCAGTTCTTC.

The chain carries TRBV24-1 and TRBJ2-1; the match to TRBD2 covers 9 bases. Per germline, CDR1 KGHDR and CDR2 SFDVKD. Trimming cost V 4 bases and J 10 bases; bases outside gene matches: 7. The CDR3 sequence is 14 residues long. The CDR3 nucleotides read TGTGCCACCAGTGACCCGTCAACTAGCGGGGAGCAGTTCTTC. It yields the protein CATSDPSTSGEQFF.

The CDR3 spells CSVMGRSSYEQYF. The DNA for the CDR3 is TGCAGCGTTATGGGGAGGAGCTCCTACGAGCAGTACTTC. The V and J genes are TRBV29-1 and TRBJ2-7; weak D call: TRBD2 (6 bases). Per the germline V gene, CDR1 is SQVTM and CDR2 is ANQGSEA. V lost 5 bases, J lost 0 bases, and 11 bases lay in between. The CDR3 length is 13 residues.

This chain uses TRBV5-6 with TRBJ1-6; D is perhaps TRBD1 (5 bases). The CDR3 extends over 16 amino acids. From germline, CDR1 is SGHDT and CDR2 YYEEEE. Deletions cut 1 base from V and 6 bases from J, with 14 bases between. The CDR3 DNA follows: TGTGCCAGCAGCTTGTATGCAGCAGGGTCTAATTCACCCCTCCACTTT. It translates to CASSLYAAGSNSPLHF.

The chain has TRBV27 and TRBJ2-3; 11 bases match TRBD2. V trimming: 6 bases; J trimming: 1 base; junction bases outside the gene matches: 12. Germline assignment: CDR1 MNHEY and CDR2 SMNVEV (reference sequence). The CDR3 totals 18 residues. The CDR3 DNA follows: TGTGCCAGCAGGATGGTGCTAGCGGGGGGAGGAGGCACAGATACGCAGTATTTT. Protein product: CASRMVLAGGGGTDTQYF.

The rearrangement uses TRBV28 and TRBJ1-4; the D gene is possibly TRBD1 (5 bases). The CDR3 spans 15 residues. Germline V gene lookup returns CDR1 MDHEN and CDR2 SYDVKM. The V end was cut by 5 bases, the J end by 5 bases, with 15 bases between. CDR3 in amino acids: CASSPSGGINEKLFF. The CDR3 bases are TGTGCCAGCAGTCCCTCTGGGGGGATCAATGAAAAACTGTTTTTT.

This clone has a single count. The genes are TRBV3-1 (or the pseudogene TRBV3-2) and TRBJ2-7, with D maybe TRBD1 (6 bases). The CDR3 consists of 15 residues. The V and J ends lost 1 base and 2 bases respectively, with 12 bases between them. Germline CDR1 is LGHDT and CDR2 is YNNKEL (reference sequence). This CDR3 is CASSQARGGTYEQYF. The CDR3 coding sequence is TGTGCCAGCAGCCAAGCCAGGGGCGGAACCTACGAGCAGTACTTC.

The CDR3 sequence is CASSRSGETQYF. The CDR3, as DNA: TGTGCCAGTAGTCGGTCCGGTGAGACCCAGTACTTC. The chain is built from TRBV19 and TRBJ2-5; D call uncertain. This CDR3 contains 12 residues. V lost 5 bases and J lost 5, with 9 bases in between. Germline V gives CDR1 LNHDA, CDR2 SQIVND (reference sequence).

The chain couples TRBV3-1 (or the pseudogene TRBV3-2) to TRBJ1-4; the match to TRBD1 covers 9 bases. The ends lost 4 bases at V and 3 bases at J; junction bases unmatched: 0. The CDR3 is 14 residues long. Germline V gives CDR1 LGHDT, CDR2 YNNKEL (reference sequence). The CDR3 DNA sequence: TGTGCCAGCAGCCGGACAGGGGCTAATGAAAAACTGTTTTTT. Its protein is CASSRTGANEKLFF.

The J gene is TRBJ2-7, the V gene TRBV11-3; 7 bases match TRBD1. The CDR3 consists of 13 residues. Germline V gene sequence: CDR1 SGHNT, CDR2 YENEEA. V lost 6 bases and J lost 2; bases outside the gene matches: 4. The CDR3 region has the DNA TGTGCCAGCAGTTTGACAGGGACCTACGAGCAGTACTTC. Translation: CASSLTGTYEQYF.

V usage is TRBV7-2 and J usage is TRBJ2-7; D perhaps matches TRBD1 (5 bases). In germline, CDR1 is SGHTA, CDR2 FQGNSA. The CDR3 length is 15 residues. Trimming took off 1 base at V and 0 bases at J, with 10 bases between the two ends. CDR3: CASSLVGESSYEQYF. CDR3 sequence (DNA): TGTGCCAGCAGCTTAGTAGGGGAAAGCTCCTACGAGCAGTACTTC. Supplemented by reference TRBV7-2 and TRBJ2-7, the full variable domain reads GAGVSQSPSNKVTEKGKDVELRCDPISGHTALYWYRQSLGQGLEFLIYFQGNSAPDKSGLPSDRFSAERTGGSVSTLTIQRTQQEDSAVYLCASSLVGESSYEQYFGPGTRLTVT.

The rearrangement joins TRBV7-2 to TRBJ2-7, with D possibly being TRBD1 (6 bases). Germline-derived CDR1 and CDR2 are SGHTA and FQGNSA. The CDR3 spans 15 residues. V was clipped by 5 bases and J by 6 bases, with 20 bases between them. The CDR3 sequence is CASSPDRALPSEQYF. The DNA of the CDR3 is TGTGCCAGCAGCCCGGACAGAGCACTTCCCTCCGAGCAGTACTTC.

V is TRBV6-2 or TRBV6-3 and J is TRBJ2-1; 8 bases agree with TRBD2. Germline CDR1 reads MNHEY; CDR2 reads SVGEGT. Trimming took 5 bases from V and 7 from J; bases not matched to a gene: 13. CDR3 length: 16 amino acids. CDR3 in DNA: TGTGCCAGCAGTCTCCTATCCGGGAGGGCCCGTAATGAGCAGTTCTTC. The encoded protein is CASSLLSGRARNEQFF.

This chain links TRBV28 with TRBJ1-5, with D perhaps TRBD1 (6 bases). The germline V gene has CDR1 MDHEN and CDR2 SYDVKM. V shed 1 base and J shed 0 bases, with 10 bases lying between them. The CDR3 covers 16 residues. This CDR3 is CASSLYGQISNQPQHF. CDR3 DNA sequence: TGTGCCAGCAGTTTATACGGACAGATTAGCAATCAGCCCCAGCATTTT.

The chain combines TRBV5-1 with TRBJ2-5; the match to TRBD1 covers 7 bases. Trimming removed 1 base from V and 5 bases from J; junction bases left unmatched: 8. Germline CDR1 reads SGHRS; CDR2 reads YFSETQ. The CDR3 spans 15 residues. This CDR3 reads CASSLRGQKGETQYF. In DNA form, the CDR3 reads TGCGCCAGCAGCTTGCGGGGACAGAAAGGGGAGACCCAGTACTTC.